In its sample, the clone carrying this TCR beta chain was seen many times. Its antigen is not known. Authors' processing steps: Clinicopathological groups of papillary thyroid cancer showed CDR3 differences that were used to build a distant-metastasis classifier. TCRdb re-called clones from the PCR reads using MiXCR. The V and J calls and clone size are TCRdb's, not the authors'. This table holds 15,000 to 17,000 clones, 23% found once. This sample was included in a study of metastatic and nonmetastatic thyroid tumors. Study-wide background: Repertoires were compared across blood and tumor or nodule tissue from malignant and benign thyroid patients.

Findings and caveats of the study: In blood and tumor, TCR beta diversity was reportedly significantly higher in malignant thyroid tumors than in benign nodules.

No patient had received any treatment before thyroid surgery. The clonotype was recovered from a female donor with papillary thyroid cancer or a benign thyroid nodule (not recorded which). Some clones in this sample may be carry-over from other donors' samples. Sequencing input: tumor tissue.

CDR3 DNA sequence: TGCAGTGCAAGGCCCGGGACAGACTATGGCTACACCTTC. It encodes CSARPGTDYGYTF. The chain has TRBV20-1 and TRBJ1-2; 7 nucleotides agree with TRBD1. The ends lost 6 bases at V and 3 bases at J; junction bases unmatched: 7. Per germline, CDR1 DFQATT and CDR2 SNEGSKA (reference sequence). CDR3 length: 13 residues.